This is a list of T cell receptor beta chains from one sample in a study of blood T cell repertoires in COVID-19. Only in-frame clones appear in the TCRdb table, and some are missing; sequencing was by immunoSEQ multiplex PCR. Here the sample spans around 110,000 clones, 90% being singletons. The material sequenced was peripheral blood. These receptor sequences come from a human donor with active COVID-19. The donor label of this sample is uncertain. CDR3s include the opening cysteine and the closing phenylalanine or tryptophan. A D gene is named only where the DNA matches it firmly. Clone size is not always given. Where it is, it says once, few, many or a class for expanded clones.

.	TRBV5-4	TRBD1	TRBJ2-5	TGTGCCAGCAGCCCCTCCCGACAGGGGGTTAAGACCCAGTACTTC	CASSPSRQGVKTQYF
.	TRBV7-2	TRBD1	TRBJ1-4	TGTGCCAGCAGCTCTCGGACAGGGGTTAATGAAAAACTGTTTTTT	CASSSRTGVNEKLFF
.	TRBV6-4	.	TRBJ2-1	TGTGCCAGCAGTGAGGGCGAGGGTGCCTACAATGAGCAGTTCTTC	CASSEGEGAYNEQFF
.	TRBV6-5	.	TRBJ1-2	TGTGCCAGCAGGAACCTTCCCGGGGCGGGAGGCTACACCTTC	CASRNLPGAGGYTF
.	TRBV6-6	.	TRBJ1-4	TGTGCCAGCAGGATACAGGGAATTATAACTAATGAAAAACTGTTTTTT	CASRIQGIITNEKLFF
.	TRBV3-1/TRBV3-2	TRBD2	TRBJ2-7	TGTGCCAGCAGCCCGGGACTAGTTCTAACCTACGAGCAGTACTTC	CASSPGLVLTYEQYF
.	TRBV27	.	TRBJ1-2	TGTGCCAGCAGTTTAAGGGGACAAGGGTATGGCTACACCTTC	CASSLRGQGYGYTF
.	TRBV18	TRBD1	TRBJ2-2	TGTGCCAGCTCACGGGGGACAGGAAAAAACACCGGGGAGCTGTTTTTT	CASSRGTGKNTGELFF
.	TRBV5-4	TRBD2	TRBJ2-7	TGTGCCAGCAGCTTAACAGGTGGACTAGCGGCCTACGAGCAGTACTTC	CASSLTGGLAAYEQYF
.	TRBV2	TRBD1	TRBJ2-4	TGTGCCAGCAGTGAAGCGCTTCTCGGGACAGGGAACATTCAGTACTTC	CASSEALLGTGNIQYF
.	TRBV10-3	.	TRBJ1-1	TGTGCCATCAGTGTGGCCGGGGGGGCCAGAGCCACTGAAGCTTTCTTT	CAISVAGGARATEAFF
.	TRBV5-5	.	TRBJ2-7	TGTGCCAGCAGCCCGGAGGCGGAGGGAACAGGCGAGCAGTACTTC	CASSPEAEGTGEQYF
.	TRBV5-6	TRBD2	TRBJ2-2	TGTGCCAGCAGCCTACTAGCGGGGGGAACCAACACCGGGGAGCTGTTTTTT	CASSLLAGGTNTGELFF
.	TRBV7-9	.	TRBJ1-2	TGTGCCAGCAGCTTAAATCCGGGGGAAGGGGTTAGTGGCTACACCTTC	CASSLNPGEGVSGYTF
.	TRBV3-1/TRBV3-2	.	TRBJ2-5	TGTGCCAGCAGCCCGGACTGGGCGCGGGAGACCCAGTACTTC	CASSPDWARETQYF
.	TRBV6-5	TRBD1	TRBJ2-7	TGTGCCAGCCGCGGGACAGGGTGGTACGAGCAGTACTTC	CASRGTGWYEQYF
.	TRBV5-4	TRBD1	TRBJ2-1	TGTGCCACATTCACCGGGACAGGGAGCAGGTATGAGCAGTTCTTC	CATFTGTGSRYEQFF
.	TRBV27	TRBD1	TRBJ2-7	TGTGCCAGCAGCAACAGGGGCCACGAGCAGTACTTC	CASSNRGHEQYF
.	TRBV4-3	.	TRBJ1-3	TGCGCCAGCAGCCAATCCCCTTTCTCTGGAAACACCATATATTTT	CASSQSPFSGNTIYF
few	TRBV6-5	TRBD1	TRBJ2-7	TGTGCCAGCAGTCACGGGACAGGGGGCAAATACGAGCAGTACTTC	CASSHGTGGKYEQYF
.	TRBV6-5	.	TRBJ2-7	TGTGCCAGCACCCCGACAGGCGTCTCCTACGAGCAGTACTTC	CASTPTGVSYEQYF
.	TRBV11-2	.	TRBJ1-2	TGTGCCAGCAGCCAGGCCGGTGGCTACACCTTC	CASSQAGGYTF
.	TRBV5-1	TRBD1	TRBJ1-2	TGCGCCAGCAGCTTATCCGACAGGGCTGGCTATGGCTACACCTTC	CASSLSDRAGYGYTF
.	TRBV19	.	TRBJ2-2	TGTGCCAGTAGTATCGCCCCGTCGGCCGGGGAGCTGTTTTTT	CASSIAPSAGELFF